This T cell receptor beta chain comes out of a study of T cells in Graves' hyperthyroidism and ophthalmopathy. This CDR3 is built from 14 residues. Germline V gene data show CDR1 as SGHTA and CDR2 as FQGTGA. V dropped 3 bases and J dropped 4 bases, with 9 bases sitting between them. The source material, RNA transcripts, was used to amplify TCR beta CDR3 regions. The HTBI primer set was used in a first-round RT-PCR of the TCR CDR3. A single record per CDR3 protein comes from TCRdb applying MiXCR to the multiplex PCR reads. The table shows roughly 580,000 distinct CDR3 sequences, with just over 45% occurring only once. Study-wide results and caveats: Most expanded thyroid clonotypes above 0.001 recurred in blood. Ophthalmopathy onset followed model prediction by a median around six months.

Stable Graves' hyperthyroidism meant no ophthalmopathy progression within 18 months. Patients between 18 and 65 years old had hyperthyroidism, newly diagnosed and lasting under 2 months. As to this clonotype: Its antigen is as yet unknown.

The TCR was taken from a woman between 18 and 29 years old with Graves' hyperthyroidism. The specimen sequenced was peripheral blood or thyroid tissue (not recorded which). This chain joins TRBV7-3 and TRBJ2-2; unclear D gene. CDR3 DNA sequence: TGTGCCAGCAGCTTGGGAAGGAGCACCGGGGAGCTGTTTTTT. Translating it yields CASSLGRSTGELFF. The variable domain in full, with the rest retrieved from reference TRBV7-3 and TRBJ2-2, is GAGVSQTPSNKVTEKGKYVELRCDPISGHTALYWYRQSLGQGPEFLIYFQGTGAADDSGLPNDRFFAVRPEGSVSTLKIQRTERGDSAVYLCASSLGRSTGELFFGEGSRLTVL.